This TCR beta chain comes out of a study of PD-1 blockade in classical Hodgkin lymphoma. The CDR3 is made up of 15 amino acids. V was shortened by 0 bases and J by 8 bases, with 16 bases between the two germline ends. From germline, CDR1 is MNHNY and CDR2 SVGAGI (reference sequence). TCRdb keeps only in-frame clones here, not all; method: immunoSEQ multiplex PCR. The sample shows approximately 50,000 clones, 88% of them seen only once. Every patient relapsed after autologous stem cell transplantation, and brentuximab vedotin exposure varied. The clonotype was recovered from a human donor with classical Hodgkin lymphoma. The chain carries TRBV6-6 and TRBJ1-2, with D possibly TRBD1 on 6 matching bases. The input for sequencing was peripheral blood mononuclear cells (PBMCs), taken before the second cycle of nivolumab. The CDR3 DNA is TGTGCCAGCAGTTACTCGAGGAAGGGGGAGCAAGGCTACACCTTC. Residues: CASSYSRKGEQGYTF.